The clone carrying this T cell receptor (beta chain) was observed at least ten times. The antigen is undetermined. Noted time point: pre-sensitization, week 0. The treatment denotes: therapeutic diphenylcyclopropenone sensitization with weekly scalp DPC. The entry originates in a study of human T cells and chemical hapten exposure. The study, taken as a whole, reports: There was no change with DPC sensitization in TCRs above 1 in 1000 frequency.

During construction of the library, unique molecular identifiers were attached to individual cDNA molecules for quantitative, reproducible TCR counting. TCRdb redid the calling of the RACE reads with MiXCR, one entry per CDR3 protein. There are fewer than 350,000 distinct CDR3 sequences in the sample; 7.5% to 8% occur only once, and 0.9% to 1.5% lies in the top ten. The sequencing here drew on whole blood, taken in connection with sensitization to the hapten diphenylcyclopropenone (DPC). This sequence was found in a man between 18 and 29 years old with alopecia areata. Some clones in this sample may be carry-over from other donors' samples.

The CDR3 spells CATTGTASSYNEQFF. The CDR3 nucleotides are TGTGCCACTACTGGGACTGCAAGCTCCTACAATGAGCAGTTCTTC. The chain joins TRBV11-1 to TRBJ2-1, with a possible D match to TRBD2 (6 bases). V lost 10 bases to trimming and J lost 0 bases, with 16 bases between them. This CDR3 has 15 residues. CDR1 SGHAT and CDR2 FQDESV come from the germline V gene (reference sequence).